This T cell receptor beta chain was sequenced for a study of OX40 agonist ivuxolimab in advanced cancers. For the study in its entirety: Ivuxolimab was a fully human IgG2 agonistic monoclonal antibody targeting the costimulatory receptor OX40 (CD134). Patients were allowed to have had prior anti-PD-1, anti-PD-L1 or anti-CTLA-4 therapy, and approximately 40% of the dose-escalation patients had been treated with checkpoint inhibitors. The paper covers the monotherapy dose-escalation part of the phase I ivuxolimab trial, which included N of about 50 patients. Intravenous ivuxolimab was administered to patients every 2 weeks at six dose levels: 0.01, 0.1, 0.3, 1.5, 3 and 10 mg/kg. Of the approximately 50 patients in dose escalation, about 19 had hepatocellular carcinoma, around 15 had melanoma, 9 had renal cell carcinoma and 9 had head and neck cancer. Partial responses occurred in three dose-escalation patients: two with cutaneous melanoma and one with hepatocellular carcinoma. A male proportion of around 83% and a mean age of approximately 60 years, ranging from about 23 to 90, were recorded for the dose-escalation cohort. Peripheral TCRbeta sequencing aimed to test whether ivuxolimab altered TCR sequence diversity and caused clonal T-cell expansion.

Paper-wide results and their limitations: Clonal expansion of both CD4+ and CD8+ blood T cells was observed from baseline to week 6 at doses 0.1 to 3.0 mg/kg. After ivuxolimab, more expanded clones were found on average in CD8+ T cells than in CD4+ T cells. Partial responders in the 0.1-3.0 mg/kg groups had among the lowest normalized peripheral clonal expansion, especially among CD8+ T cells. Low levels of normalized T-cell clonal expansion were also seen in some nonresponding patients. Antigen specificity was not determined for the clonally expanded peripheral T cells.

On this clone itself: Its antigen remains undetermined. Per-base quality was not reported, and no clone a single base away is much larger than it.

Genomic DNA was isolated from the sorted cells so that the TCRbeta CDR3 region could be sequenced. TCRbeta CDR3 regions were sequenced using the immunoSEQ Assay. This immuneACCESS table, as held by TCRdb, lists in-frame sequences with V and J called but not all clones. Of the missing ones, under half trace to an unresolved V gene in checked studies; the others have no known cause. For this sample the table gives approximately 90,000 clones, of which less than 95% were detected only once. Of the sample, 8% to 9.5% is held by the ten largest clones. Patients with a history of autoimmune disease or receiving systemic immunosuppression were excluded from the trial. Peripheral blood for TCR sequencing was collected from all dose cohorts at baseline, on cycle 4 day 1, and on cycle 7 day 1. Samples were obtained from an open-label, multicenter, first-in-human phase I dose-escalation trial of ivuxolimab. Adults with locally advanced or metastatic head and neck squamous cell, hepatocellular, melanoma or renal cell carcinoma were enrolled in the trial. Before TCR sequencing, CD4+ and CD8+ T cells were separately sorted from peripheral blood.

Clipping removes 4 bases from V and 5 bases from J, with 5 as the unmatched junction base count. Including the terminal cysteine and phenylalanine, the CDR3 comprises 14 residues. Only CDR3 DNA is held: 42 bases, read in frame from base 1. The germline V gene (reference sequence) yields LNHDA for CDR1 and SQIVND for CDR2. The sequence derives from an adult with an advanced solid tumor such as melanoma, head and neck, liver or kidney cancer. Specimen: CD4+ or CD8+ T cells sorted from blood, collected in a trial of the OX40 agonist ivuxolimab. Rearrangement joined TRBV19 to TRBJ2-7, with 10 middle bases fitting TRBD1. The CDR3 protein: CASSTPGQGHEQYF. The nucleotide sequence reads TGTGCCAGTAGTACCCCGGGACAGGGGCACGAGCAGTACTTC.